A selection of T cell receptor beta chains follows, all from one sample in a study of T cell responses to AZD1222 COVID-19 vaccine. Using immunoSEQ multiplex PCR, the repertoire was profiled, and TCRdb retains in-frame clones only, with some absent. The sample lists roughly 150,000 clones; about 89% were seen once. Source: peripheral blood, taken 28 days after the second AZD1222 dose. Receptors were obtained from an adult who received the AZD1222 COVID-19 vaccine. Both conserved end residues are part of each CDR3. Each record gives: V gene, clone size, D gene, J gene, CDR3 DNA, CDR3 protein. D genes are given only for firm matches. Clone size, where shown, is once, few, many, or a class for clones that have expanded.

>TRBV30|NA|NA|TRBJ1-3
TGTGCCTGGAGTCCTGGAAACACCATATATTTT
CAWSPGNTIYF
>TRBV5-4|NA|TRBD1|TRBJ1-2
TGTGCCAGCAGCTTAACAGGGGAGCCCTATGGCTACACCTTC
CASSLTGEPYGYTF
>TRBV29-1|NA|NA|TRBJ2-1
TGCAGCGTTACTATCGGGAGTTGGGGCAATGAGCAGTTCTTC
CSVTIGSWGNEQFF
>TRBV5-1|NA|NA|TRBJ2-1
TGCGCCAGCAGCTTGAGCAGGTACAATGAGCAGTTCTTC
CASSLSRYNEQFF
>TRBV19|NA|TRBD1|TRBJ1-2
TGTGCCAGTAGCTTTACAGGGGGCTCTGGCTACACCTTC
CASSFTGGSGYTF
>TRBV21-1|NA|NA|TRBJ1-2
TGTGCCAGCAGCAAAGAACAGGGCGATGGCTACACCTTC
CASSKEQGDGYTF
>TRBV7-9|NA|TRBD1|TRBJ2-3
TGTGCCAGCGCCAAGGACAGGCTCAGGGCAGATACGCAGTATTTT
CASAKDRLRADTQYF
>TRBV4-3|NA|NA|TRBJ2-1
TGCGCCAGCAGCCAAGTAAGGTCTAGCTACAATGAGCAGTTCTTC
CASSQVRSSYNEQFF
>TRBV7-3|NA|NA|TRBJ2-5
TGTGCCAGCAGCTTGACGGGCGGGCAAGAGACCCAGTACTTC
CASSLTGGQETQYF
>TRBV7-9|once|NA|TRBJ2-1
TGTGCCAGCAGTCAAAACATCCACAATGAGCAGTTCTTC
CASSQNIHNEQFF
>TRBV9|NA|NA|TRBJ2-5
TGTGCCAGCAGCGTAGGATGGAACTCGGAGACCCAGTACTTC
CASSVGWNSETQYF
>TRBV10-3|NA|TRBD1|TRBJ2-1
TGTGCCATCAGGCCGGGACAGGGAAACAATGAGCAGTTCTTC
CAIRPGQGNNEQFF
>TRBV5-1|once|TRBD2|TRBJ2-2
TGCGCCAGCAGCTTGGTCCAGCGGGGGGACACCGGGGAGCTGTTTTTT
CASSLVQRGDTGELFF
>TRBV29-1|NA|TRBD1|TRBJ1-2
TGCAGCGCTACAGGGGATCGGGACTATGGCTACACCTTC
CSATGDRDYGYTF
>TRBV14|NA|NA|TRBJ1-1
TGTGCCAGCAGCCAAGCAGGGTCCCTTCTTATGAACACTGAAGCTTTCTTT
CASSQAGSLLMNTEAFF
>TRBV24-1|once|NA|TRBJ1-1
TGTGCCACCAGTGATAATGGTCGGGCGGATGAAGCTTTCTTT
CATSDNGRADEAFF
>TRBV7-2|NA|NA|TRBJ2-7
TGTGCCAGCAGCGCGAGCTCCTACGAGCAGTACTTC
CASSASSYEQYF
>TRBV30|NA|NA|TRBJ1-1
TGTGCCTGGAGACCAGGGGAGAACACTGAAGCTTTCTTT
CAWRPGENTEAFF
>TRBV19|NA|NA|TRBJ2-7
TGTGCCAGTAGTCCCAGATCTGAGGGGCGTGGAAGGTACGAGCAGTACTTC
CASSPRSEGRGRYEQYF
>TRBV7-3|once|NA|TRBJ2-7
TGTGCCAGCAGCTTAAGTGGCGTCGGATACTCCTACGAGCAGTACTTC
CASSLSGVGYSYEQYF
>TRBV2|NA|TRBD2|TRBJ2-1
TGTGCCAGCATAGAAAGGGGGTCTAGCGGGAGAAATGAGCAGTTCTTC
CASIERGSSGRNEQFF
>TRBV7-9|NA|TRBD1|TRBJ1-1
TGTGCCAGCAGCCCGGGACAGGGTGAAGCTTTCTTT
CASSPGQGEAFF
>TRBV18|NA|NA|TRBJ2-5
TGTGCCAGCTCACCACCGGAACAAGTACAAGAGACCCAGTACTTC
CASSPPEQVQETQYF
>TRBV7-6|NA|TRBD1|TRBJ1-1
TGTGCCAGCAGCTTAGGGGGACAGGGGTTCGGGTTGAACACTGAAGCTTTCTTT
CASSLGGQGFGLNTEAFF
>TRBV19|NA|TRBD2|TRBJ2-1
TGTGCCAGTAGTATAGTAGGGGCGGGAGGGTTCAATGAGCAGTTCTTC
CASSIVGAGGFNEQFF
>TRBV24-1|NA|TRBD2|TRBJ2-3
TGTGCCACCAGTGATGCGGCTAGCGGGAGGGCAGATACGCAGTATTTT
CATSDAASGRADTQYF
>TRBV6-1|NA|NA|TRBJ1-5
TGTGCCAGCAGTGAGGGGAGAAGGGGCAATCAGCCCCAGCATTTT
CASSEGRRGNQPQHF
>TRBV11-2|NA|NA|TRBJ2-5
TGTGCCAGCAGCTCGGGAGACAGGTTCAGCGAGACCCAGTACTTC
CASSSGDRFSETQYF
>TRBV6-5|NA|NA|TRBJ1-1
TGTGCCAGCAGTTACTACAGGGAGGATACTGAAGCTTTCTTT
CASSYYREDTEAFF
>TRBV2|NA|NA|TRBJ1-2
TGTGCCAGCCGGGCGGGGACAAACTATGGCTACACCTTC
CASRAGTNYGYTF
>TRBV19|NA|NA|TRBJ1-2
TGTGCCAGTAGTACAGGGTCCAACTATGGCTACACCTTC
CASSTGSNYGYTF
>TRBV29-1|NA|NA|TRBJ2-2
TGCAGCGTTATGGCAGGGAGGACCGGGGAGCTGTTTTTT
CSVMAGRTGELFF
>TRBV4-1|once|NA|TRBJ1-4
TGCGCCAGCAGCCTTTCGGACGTGCCCGAGAAACTGTTTTTT
CASSLSDVPEKLFF
>TRBV12-3/TRBV12-4|NA|NA|TRBJ1-1
TGTGCCAGCAGTTTATTCGAGGGGCGTGAAGCTTTCTTT
CASSLFEGREAFF
>TRBV4-1|NA|NA|TRBJ2-2
TGCGCCAGCAGCGTAGAGGGGACCCTCACCGGGGAGCTGTTTTTT
CASSVEGTLTGELFF
>TRBV5-1|NA|NA|TRBJ2-2
TGCGCCAGCAGCCTGACAAACACCGGGGAGCTGTTTTTT
CASSLTNTGELFF
>TRBV20-1|NA|TRBD1|TRBJ1-1
TGCAGTGCTAGTCCGGGACAGGGGGCTGCCGGTGAAGCTTTCTTT
CSASPGQGAAGEAFF
>TRBV18|NA|NA|TRBJ2-3
TGTGCCAGCTCACCAGGGGCAACAGATACGCAGTATTTT
CASSPGATDTQYF
>TRBV3-1/TRBV3-2|NA|TRBD2|TRBJ2-7
TGTGCCAGCAGCCAAGGGACTAGGCTCCTCTACGAGCAGTACTTC
CASSQGTRLLYEQYF
>TRBV5-8|few|NA|TRBJ1-1
TGTGCCAGCAGCTTGTTGTGGGGTGCGGGGGAAGCTTTCTTT
CASSLLWGAGEAFF
>TRBV15|NA|NA|TRBJ2-5
TGTGCCACCAGCACTGCCACTGGAGAGACCCAGTACTTC
CATSTATGETQYF
>TRBV25-1|NA|NA|TRBJ2-7
TGTGCCAGCAGTCGGGGGACCTACGAGCAGTACTTC
CASSRGTYEQYF
>TRBV18|NA|TRBD2|TRBJ2-3
TGTGCCAGCTCACCTAAGGACACGGGGGGGGCGGGCACAGATACGCAGTATTTT
CASSPKDTGGAGTDTQYF
>TRBV29-1|NA|NA|TRBJ2-1
TGCAGCGCCCTTCCTCAGGGGTCCGAGCAGTTCTTC
CSALPQGSEQFF
>TRBV15|few|NA|TRBJ1-3
TGTGCCACCAGCAGAGATCATGGAAGCTCTGGAAACACCATATATTTT
CATSRDHGSSGNTIYF
>TRBV29-1|once|NA|TRBJ1-1
TGCAGCGCTGCGGTGGGTTCGTCGAACACTGAAGCTTTCTTT
CSAAVGSSNTEAFF
>TRBV7-9|NA|TRBD1|TRBJ2-1
TGTGCCAGCAGCTTAGGACAGGGTCTTGAGCAGTTCTTC
CASSLGQGLEQFF
>TRBV29-1|NA|NA|TRBJ2-7
TGCAGCGTCGCGCCCGCGGGGTCCTACGAGCAGTACTTC
CSVAPAGSYEQYF
>TRBV20-1|NA|NA|TRBJ2-1
TGCAGTGCTAGAGGTCAAGCGGCTCCGTTCTTC
CSARGQAAPFF
>TRBV19|NA|NA|TRBJ2-5
TGTGCCAGTAGTATCGATCGGAGAAGAGATACCCAGTACTTC
CASSIDRRRDTQYF
>TRBV11-3|NA|NA|TRBJ2-2
TGTGCCAGCAGCCCCAGCCATGGTATGAGGGAGCTGTTTTTT
CASSPSHGMRELFF